This T cell receptor (beta chain) originates from a study of human T cells and chemical hapten exposure. Turning to the study itself: There were per-sample TCR yield variations, arising mainly from small pooled library volume differences.

Regarding the study as a whole: Patch test score rose with PT1 expanded TCR count, significant at thresholds 8, 16 and 32, not 4.

This clonotype was seen only a few times. As yet, its antigen is unknown. Within the library, unique molecular identifiers were attached to each individual cDNA molecule. From the RACE reads, TCRdb called clonotypes with MiXCR, one entry per CDR3 protein. The repertoire holds some 89,000 distinct CDR3 sequences, with roughly 27% as singletons. Time point denoted: patch test 3, about 24 weeks after DPC sensitization. The treatment is: therapeutic diphenylcyclopropenone sensitization with weekly scalp DPC. The CDR3 contains 14 residues. The V gene's germline CDR1 is SGHRS and CDR2 YFSETQ. V gave up 1 base and J gave up 6 bases, with 13 bases separating them.

The sample here was whole blood, taken in connection with sensitization to the hapten diphenylcyclopropenone (DPC). J is TRBJ2-5 and V is TRBV5-1, with a weak D call TRBD2 (6 bases). The sequence was collected from a man between 40 and 49 years old with alopecia areata. Some clones in this sample may be carry-over from other donors' samples. The CDR3 spells CASSLQRGGKTQYF. CDR3 coding DNA: TGCGCCAGCAGCTTGCAGAGGGGCGGGAAGACCCAGTACTTC.